This T cell receptor beta chain is from a study of untreated major depressive disorder listed by TCRdb under 2018. Regarding the study in general: This cross-sectional case-control study compared T cell phenotype and TCR repertoire between antidepressant-free major depressive disorder patients and individually matched non-depressed controls. Differences in Vbeta 5.1, Vbeta 11 and Vbeta 22 usage observed by flow cytometry in the whole cohort were followed up by sequencing.

Concerning this clone: Its antigen target is currently unknown. Base-call qualities are not available, and no considerably larger clone is one nucleotide away.

Each depressed patient was pairwise matched to a non-depressed control for sex, age, current smoking status and body mass index. Every participant was of European descent. Patients had a DSM-IV diagnosis of major depressive disorder with a Hamilton Rating Scale for Depression score of at least 18. Before enrollment, patients had taken no psychiatric medication, antidepressants included, for at least 8 weeks. Among patients, depression severity was moderate to severe. Major medical conditions, Axis I/II comorbidities, regular medication or illicit drug use, and drinking over 100 g alcohol a week were all grounds for excluding any participant. Around 33 ml of peripheral blood was collected from each participant into EDTA tubes. Magnetic negative selection with the BD IMag Human CD4 T Lymphocyte Enrichment Set was used to purify CD4+ T cells from thawed PBMCs. Flow cytometry confirmed that the CD4+ enrichment method typically gave around 94% purity. A subgroup of about five case-control pairs, selected blind to chemokine receptor expression and flow-cytometric repertoire skewing results, was subjected to TCRbeta sequencing. All blood samples were drawn in the morning at 8:00 a.m., and PBMCs were separated by Ficoll-Hypaque gradient centrifugation. PBMCs were cryopreserved by gradual cooling to -80°C and stored in liquid nitrogen until assayed.

The Qiagen DNeasy Blood and Tissue Kit was used to extract total genomic DNA from the purified CD4+ T cells. Using immunoSEQ immunosequencing protocols, the TCRbeta CDR3 region, as defined by IMGT, was amplified and sequenced. Regarding the original processing steps: The immunoSEQ service preprocessed the raw sequence data to correct PCR and sequencing errors. The sequence data were imported into the immunoSEQ Analyzer and were further analyzed using VDJtools v1.0.7. Patient-control differences were tested with the paired Wilcoxon signed-rank test. Entries here come from immuneACCESS through TCRdb and include only in-frame sequences with V and J called. Some clones fail to appear in such tables; in the studies checked, an unresolved V gene covers under half of the shortfall, and the cause of the remainder is unknown. That table furnishes V, J and clone size, whereas the DNA furnished D and trimming. Counted in this sample were around 13,000 clones; 90% to 95% of them appeared once. The ten top clones hold 1.7% of the sample.

The research as a whole found: TRBV25-01 and TRBV02-01 usage followed the flow-cytometry pattern but did not reach statistical significance in the sequencing data. In every sequenced subject, the top five TRBV05-01 clones were all identified as private clones. The sequencing comparisons used one-tailed planned tests on only three preselected Vbeta families. Strict matching and exclusion criteria produced a comparatively small study sample, limiting generalizability of findings. Higher TRBV05-01 (Vbeta 5.1) usage among CD4+ T cells of depressed patients compared with controls was confirmed by sequencing, with p = 0.040 in a one-tailed test.

For CDR1 and CDR2, the germline V gene lists MGHRA and YSYEKL. V lost 1 base and J lost 3 bases; the stretch between them is 15 bases long. Its CDR3 holds 16 amino acids, cysteine through phenylalanine. Only the CDR3 portion is preserved as DNA: 48 bases, with reading frame beginning at the first base. This sequence uses TRBV4-1 and TRBJ1-2; 6 matching bases give a weak D call of TRBD1. The sequenced sample consisted of CD4+ T cells from PBMCs. The sequence was collected from a woman in her twenties or thirties with major depressive disorder. The nucleotides read TGCGCCAGCAGCCAAGTTTTAGGGGGGCGCTACTATGGCTACACCTTC. Its amino acids are CASSQVLGGRYYGYTF.